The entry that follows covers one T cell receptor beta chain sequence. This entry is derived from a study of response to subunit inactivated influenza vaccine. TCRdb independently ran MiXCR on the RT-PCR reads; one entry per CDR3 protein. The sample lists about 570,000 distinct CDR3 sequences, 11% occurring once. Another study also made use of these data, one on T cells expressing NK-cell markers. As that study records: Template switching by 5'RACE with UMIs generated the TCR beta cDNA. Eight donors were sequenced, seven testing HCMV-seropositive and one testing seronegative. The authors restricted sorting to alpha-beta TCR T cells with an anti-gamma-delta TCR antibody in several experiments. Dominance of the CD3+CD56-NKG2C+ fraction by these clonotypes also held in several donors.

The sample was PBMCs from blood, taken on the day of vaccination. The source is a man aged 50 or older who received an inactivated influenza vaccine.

CDR3 region: CSAGRNTDTQYF. The CDR3 nucleotides are TGCAGTGCGGGACGGAACACAGATACGCAGTATTTT. The chain carries TRBV20-1 and TRBJ2-3, with D perhaps given as TRBD1 or TRBD2 (5 bases each). Germline CDR1 reads DFQATT; CDR2 reads SNEGSKA (reference sequence). The V and J ends lost 6 bases and 2 bases respectively, with 9 bases between them. CDR3 length: 12 residues.